This T cell receptor beta chain derives from a study of Ad26.COV2.S vaccination and SARS-CoV-2 variants. V dropped 4 bases and J dropped 3 bases, with 10 bases sitting between them. CDR1 is SGHRS, CDR2 YFSETQ, per germline. The CDR3 extends over 13 amino acids. TCRdb's copy holds only in-frame clones and misses some; the assay was immunoSEQ multiplex PCR. The table includes about 430,000 clones, 90% detected once. Treatment of the sample: 15 to 20 received Ad26.COV2.S at low or high dose, single or two shots; about 5 received placebo; per-sample allocation not given. Specimens were obtained on day 63 following the first vaccine or placebo injection. In Boston, an adult donor aged 18-55 years took part. Vaccine was an Ad26 vector expressing Wuhan-strain SARS-CoV-2 spike.

The clonotype originates from a person aged 18-65 years who received the Ad26.COV2.S COVID-19 vaccine or a placebo. Here the sequenced sample was peripheral blood, taken in a trial of Ad26.COV2.S vaccine versus placebo. The rearrangement links TRBV5-1 to TRBJ1-2; a weak D match, TRBD1 (5 bases). The CDR3 coding sequence is TGCGCCAGCAGCCGGGGGGAAGACTATGGCTACACCTTC. This codes for CASSRGEDYGYTF.